Below are 32 T cell receptor beta chains sequenced from a single sample in a study of T-cell reconstitution after alpha-beta-depleted transplantation in children. Library preparation (for TCRbeta) was performed with unique molecular identifiers. TCRdb re-analysed the PCR reads in MiXCR, keeping a single row per CDR3 protein. This table has 550,000 to 600,000 distinct CDR3 sequences, 20% to 25% appearing once. The source was PBMCs, mostly from graft donor cells, collected 360 days after TCRalphabeta/CD19-depleted stem cell transplant. These receptors were taken from a boy under two years old who had a stem cell transplant for acute myeloid leukemia, so the T cells may come from the graft donor.

In its sample, this clonotype was seen a few times. CDR3 in amino acids: CASRRQGTNTEAFF. The CDR3 DNA follows: TGTGCCAGCAGACGACAGGGGACGAACACTGAAGCTTTCTTT. This rearrangement joins TRBV5-6 to TRBJ1-1, with TRBD1 matching 8 bases. V shed 5 bases, J shed 1 base, and the junction held 4 bases outside the gene matches. The germline V gene has CDR1 SGHDT and CDR2 YYEEEE. The CDR3 consists of 14 residues.

This clonotype was counted many times. The chain combines TRBV12-3 or TRBV12-4 with TRBJ2-3; no firm D call. The V and J ends lost 10 bases and 8 bases respectively, with 16 bases between them. The CDR3 is 12 residues long. The CDR3: CAISPGLGTQYF. CDR3 bases: TGTGCCATCTCCCCCGGTTTGGGTACGCAGTATTTT.

This clonotype was detected only a few times. The chain joins TRBV4-3 to TRBJ2-7; a possible D gene is TRBD1 (6 bases). The CDR3 sequence is 16 residues long. The ends were cut back, 1 base at V and 6 bases at J, with 19 bases in the middle. Germline lookup yields CDR1 LGHNA and CDR2 YSLEER. CDR3 DNA sequence: TGCGCCAGCAGCCAAGTACTCGACGCAGGGGCTACCGAGCAGTACTTC. Protein sequence: CASSQVLDAGATEQYF.

This clonotype was seen more than once but under ten times. V gene TRBV20-1 combines with J gene TRBJ2-3; D is uncertain. CDR1 and CDR2 from the germline V gene are DFQATT and SNEGSKA (reference sequence). The CDR3 contains 11 residues. Trimming stripped 4 bases from V and 4 bases from J, with 6 bases between. The CDR3 is CSATVPDTQYF. The CDR3 bases are TGCAGTGCTACCGTGCCAGATACGCAGTATTTT.

The chain combines TRBV4-2 with TRBJ1-4, with D unclear. This CDR3 has 17 amino acids. V lost 1 base and J 2 bases, leaving 14 bases between the germline ends. Per germline, CDR1 LGHNA and CDR2 YNFKEQ. CDR3 residues: CASSQGDRTPTNEKLFF. In nucleotides, the CDR3 is TGTGCCAGCAGCCAAGGAGACCGTACCCCCACTAATGAAAAACTGTTTTTT.

This clonotype was picked up a small number of times. The V call is TRBV29-1, the J call TRBJ2-3; D unclear. V lost 6 bases and J 1 base, leaving 11 bases between the germline ends. Germline V gene lookup returns CDR1 SQVTM and CDR2 ANQGSEA. The CDR3 sequence is 13 residues long. Here the CDR3 reads CSVRLVGTDTQYF. DNA for the CDR3: TGCAGCGTCCGTCTGGTAGGCACAGATACGCAGTATTTT.

The rearrangement joins TRBV6-1 to TRBJ2-3; TRBD1 is a possible D gene (5 bases). CDR1 MNHNS and CDR2 SASEGT come from the germline V gene. V was shortened by 5 bases and J by 4 bases, with 16 bases between the two germline ends. The CDR3 spans 15 residues. DNA for the CDR3: TGTGCCAGCAGTCTCATCAGGGATGTTCCAGATACGCAGTATTTT. Translated: CASSLIRDVPDTQYF.

This clonotype has ten or more counts. The chain has TRBV12-3 or TRBV12-4 and TRBJ1-5; unclear D gene. The CDR3 spans 13 residues. Trimming took 6 bases from V and 3 from J, leaving 9 bases between them. The CDR3 spells CASSLTVNQPQHF. The DNA of the CDR3 is TGTGCCAGCAGCCTAACTGTCAATCAGCCCCAGCATTTT.

This clonotype was detected many times. The rearrangement links TRBV28 to TRBJ1-6, with unresolved D. The CDR3 length is 13 residues. V lost 0 bases to trimming and J lost 7 bases, with 4 bases between them. Germline V gives CDR1 MDHEN, CDR2 SYDVKM. CDR3 in DNA: TGTGCCAGCAGTTTATGGCTAAATTCACCCCTCCACTTT. Residues: CASSLWLNSPLHF. Drawing the rest from reference TRBV28 and TRBJ1-6, the complete variable domain is DVKVTQSSRYLVKRTGEKVFLECVQDMDHENMFWYRQDPGLGLRLIYFSYDVKMKEKGDIPEGYSVSREKKERFSLILESASTNQTSMYLCASSLWLNSPLHFGNGTRLTVT.

In this sample, this clonotype turned up many times. The rearrangement uses TRBV7-2 and TRBJ2-3; D might be TRBD1 (5 bases). The length of the CDR3 is 14 residues. Deletions cut 0 bases from V and 3 bases from J, with 7 bases between. Germline V gives CDR1 SGHTA, CDR2 FQGNSA. The DNA of the CDR3 is TGTGCCAGCAGCTTAGCAAGGGGAACAGATACGCAGTATTTT. It is translated as CASSLARGTDTQYF.

This clonotype has just a few counts. V usage is TRBV20-1 and J usage is TRBJ2-5, with D tentatively TRBD1 or TRBD2 (5 bases each). The CDR3 is 14 amino acids. Germline CDR1 reads DFQATT; CDR2 reads SNEGSKA (reference sequence). V was trimmed by 2 bases and J by 1 base, leaving 11 bases between them. CDR3 DNA sequence: TGCAGTGCTAGACCCCCCGGGGCCCAAGAGACCCAGTACTTC. This sequence encodes CSARPPGAQETQYF.

The V call is TRBV4-3, the J call TRBJ2-7; D gene ambiguous. Trimming left V 4 bases short and J 3 bases short, with 10 bases between. Per the germline V gene, CDR1 is LGHNA and CDR2 is YSLEER. CDR3 size: 13 residues. The CDR3 DNA is TGCGCCAGCAGCCCCCGGCATGGCTACGAGCAGTACTTC. Amino acids: CASSPRHGYEQYF.

This clonotype came up a few times. J is TRBJ2-7 and V is TRBV24-1, with D perhaps TRBD1 or TRBD2 (7 bases each). The CDR3 totals 16 residues. Trimming pared 5 bases from V and 4 bases from J, leaving 20 bases between. CDR1 and CDR2 (germline): KGHDR, SFDVKD. In nucleotides, the CDR3 is TGTGCCACCAGTGCCCTAGGGGGGGACAGACCTTACGAGCAGTACTTC. Protein product: CATSALGGDRPYEQYF.

The chain joins TRBV20-1 to TRBJ2-3; 8 bases agree with TRBD2. This CDR3 contains 16 residues. The germline gives CDR1 DFQATT, CDR2 SNEGSKA (reference sequence). Trimming took 0 bases from V and 6 from J; bases not matched to a gene: 11. CDR3: CSARDQPGLGWDTQYF. The CDR3 DNA follows: TGCAGTGCTAGAGATCAGCCGGGACTAGGGTGGGATACGCAGTATTTT.

J is TRBJ1-1 and V is TRBV29-1, with 12 bases identical to TRBD1. CDR3 length equals 16 residues. CDR1 SQVTM and CDR2 ANQGSEA come from the germline V gene. Trimming took 7 bases from V and 1 from J; bases not matched to a gene: 10. DNA of the CDR3: TGCAGCGCCCTAGGGACAGGGGGCAATTCGAACACTGAAGCTTTCTTT. Its translation: CSALGTGGNSNTEAFF.

CDR3 sequence reads: CASSSFGGVGMNTEAFF. CDR3 coding DNA: TGTGCCAGCAGTTCCTTCGGGGGGGTAGGGATGAACACTGAAGCTTTCTTT. The chain combines TRBV6-5 with TRBJ1-1, with D perhaps TRBD1 (5 bases). Trimming shortened V by 4 bases and J by 0 bases, and 18 bases separated the two germline ends. The V gene's germline CDR1 is MNHEY and CDR2 SVGAGI. CDR3 size: 17 residues.

This clonotype came up many times. The chain couples TRBV6-2 or TRBV6-3 to TRBJ2-1; D unclear. In germline, CDR1 is MNHEY, CDR2 SVGEGT. V was pared by 1 base and J by 7 bases, with 14 bases between. This CDR3 has 15 amino acids. The CDR3 DNA is TGTGCCAGCAGTTACTACTCTAACACTCGGAATGAGCAGTTCTTC. This translates into CASSYYSNTRNEQFF.

The V gene is TRBV19, the J gene TRBJ2-1; possibly TRBD2 for D (5 bases). V lost 5 bases and J lost 2, with 16 bases in between. CDR1 LNHDA and CDR2 SQIVND come from the germline V gene (reference sequence). This CDR3 has 16 amino acids. CDR3 in DNA: TGTGCCAGTAGTCCAGGAGGAAGGGTAACCTACAATGAGCAGTTCTTC. Protein sequence: CASSPGGRVTYNEQFF.

This clonotype was observed many times. The chain recombines TRBV24-1 with TRBJ2-5; the D is unclear. This CDR3 has 14 amino acids. V lost 6 bases and J 3 bases, leaving 13 bases between the germline ends. In germline, CDR1 is KGHDR, CDR2 SFDVKD. The CDR3 DNA reads as TGTGCCACCAGTCCCCGACATGGGGAAGAGACCCAGTACTTC. It translates to CATSPRHGEETQYF.

The table lists this clonotype with a few counts. This sequence joins TRBV6-5 and TRBJ1-5; perhaps TRBD1 as D (5 bases). The CDR3 extends over 16 amino acids. CDR1 is MNHEY and CDR2 is SVGAGI in the germline V gene. With 0 bases removed from V and 2 bases from J, the gap between germline ends came to 11 bases. The CDR3 region is CASSYSQVRGNQPQHF. Written as DNA, the CDR3 is TGTGCCAGCAGTTACTCACAGGTGAGGGGCAATCAGCCCCAGCATTTT.

The J gene is TRBJ1-1, the V gene TRBV25-1; D gene unclear. The V and J ends lost 2 bases and 4 bases respectively, with 2 bases between them. The CDR3 is 11 amino acids. Germline V gene sequence: CDR1 MGHDK, CDR2 SYGVNS. The CDR3 DNA reads as TGTGCCAGCAGTGAAAGCACTGAAGCTTTCTTT. Its protein product is CASSESTEAFF.

The sample holds many counts of this clonotype. This chain joins TRBV12-3 or TRBV12-4 and TRBJ1-2; D perhaps matches TRBD1 (6 bases). V dropped 6 bases and J dropped 8 bases, with 16 bases sitting between them. The CDR3 consists of 13 residues. The CDR3 sequence: CASSPGTGYGYTF. The CDR3 nucleotides read TGTGCCAGCAGCCCAGGCACAGGGTACGGCTACACCTTC.

This clonotype was seen only a few times. This chain uses TRBV29-1 with TRBJ2-5, with TRBD1 matching over 8 bases. CDR3 length: 11 amino acids. Germline V gene data show CDR1 as SQVTM and CDR2 as ANQGSEA. With V trimmed by 3 bases and J by 14 bases, 8 bases remained unmatched. The CDR3 DNA follows: TGCAGCGTTGATCCTGGACAGGGTATCTACTTC. Protein sequence: CSVDPGQGIYF.

The gene calls are TRBV20-1 and TRBJ2-7; TRBD1 matches at 9 bases. V shed 1 base and J 0 bases; nucleotides not matched to a gene: 10. Per the germline V gene, CDR1 is DFQATT and CDR2 is SNEGSKA (reference sequence). The CDR3 loop spans 17 amino acids. In DNA form, the CDR3 reads TGCAGTGCTAGAGCCCCGGGACAGGGAAGGAGCTCCTACGAGCAGTACTTC. Its translation is CSARAPGQGRSSYEQYF.

The chain has TRBV11-2 and TRBJ2-4, with D perhaps assigned TRBD1 or TRBD2 (5 bases each). Trimming took 1 base from V and 7 from J, leaving 29 bases between them. This CDR3 is 20 amino acids long. Per the germline V gene, CDR1 is SGHAT and CDR2 is FQNNGV. The CDR3 nucleotides read TGTGCCAGCAGCTTAGTGACCCAACTAGGCAGGGTGATTATCACCAACATTCAGTACTTC. It yields the protein CASSLVTQLGRVIITNIQYF.

This clonotype was counted many times. The J gene is TRBJ2-1, the V gene TRBV18; the D is unclear. Germline CDR1 and CDR2: KGHSH and LQKENI. This CDR3 spans 17 amino acids. V was clipped by 0 bases and J by 6 bases, with 18 bases between them. The DNA of the CDR3 is TGTGCCAGCTCACCACCGGCCTCATCAGATCCCACCAATGAGCAGTTCTTC. Protein product: CASSPPASSDPTNEQFF.

V and J are TRBV29-1 and TRBJ1-5; weak D call: TRBD1 (6 bases). The CDR3 is made up of 14 amino acids. V lost 6 bases to trimming and J lost 1 base, with 13 bases between them. Germline V lookup: CDR1 SQVTM, CDR2 ANQGSEA. CDR3 loop: CSVLTGLSNQPQHF. In DNA, the CDR3 is TGCAGCGTGTTAACAGGGTTGAGCAATCAGCCCCAGCATTTT.

This clonotype was detected many times. The chain is built from TRBV6-1 and TRBJ2-3; D could derive from TRBD1 or TRBD2 (6 bases each). CDR3 length: 17 amino acids. Germline CDR1 and CDR2: MNHNS and SASEGT. Trimming pared 8 bases from V and 5 bases from J, leaving 26 bases between. This CDR3 is CASALLGAGGGQDTQYF. The CDR3 DNA sequence: TGTGCCAGCGCCCTGTTGGGGGCAGGTGGAGGGCAAGATACGCAGTATTTT.

The rearrangement uses TRBV12-3 or TRBV12-4 and TRBJ1-1; no reliable D call. This CDR3 is built from 12 residues. Trimming removed 6 bases from V and 4 bases from J, with 9 bases in between. The CDR3: CASSFWATEAFF. CDR3 sequence (DNA): TGTGCCAGCAGCTTCTGGGCCACTGAAGCTTTCTTT.

The CDR3 sequence: CASLGTGTFLGYGYTF. Written as DNA, the CDR3 is TGTGCCAGCTTGGGGACAGGGACGTTTCTGGGCTATGGCTACACCTTC. The chain employs TRBV6-1 and TRBJ1-2; 9 bases agree with TRBD1. V was clipped by 8 bases and J by 4 bases; unmatched bases: 14. The CDR3 consists of 16 residues. Germline CDR1 reads MNHNS; CDR2 reads SASEGT.

This clonotype was recorded a few times. The genes are TRBV12-3 or TRBV12-4 and TRBJ2-7, with 10 nucleotides matching TRBD1. This CDR3 is built from 14 residues. The V gene end was trimmed by 4 bases and the J gene end by 5 bases; junction bases not matched to a gene: 5. Here the CDR3 reads CASSSRDRGNEQYF. The CDR3 DNA reads TGTGCCAGCAGTTCCCGGGACAGGGGCAACGAGCAGTACTTC.

This clonotype appeared many times. V is TRBV29-1 and J is TRBJ2-1; 10 bases align to TRBD1. The CDR3 has 16 amino acids. Per germline, CDR1 SQVTM and CDR2 ANQGSEA. Trimming removed 7 bases from V and 4 bases from J; junction bases left unmatched: 13. The CDR3 DNA sequence: TGCAGCGCCCCGGGACAGGGGATACAATCATACAATGAGCAGTTCTTC. Its translation is CSAPGQGIQSYNEQFF.